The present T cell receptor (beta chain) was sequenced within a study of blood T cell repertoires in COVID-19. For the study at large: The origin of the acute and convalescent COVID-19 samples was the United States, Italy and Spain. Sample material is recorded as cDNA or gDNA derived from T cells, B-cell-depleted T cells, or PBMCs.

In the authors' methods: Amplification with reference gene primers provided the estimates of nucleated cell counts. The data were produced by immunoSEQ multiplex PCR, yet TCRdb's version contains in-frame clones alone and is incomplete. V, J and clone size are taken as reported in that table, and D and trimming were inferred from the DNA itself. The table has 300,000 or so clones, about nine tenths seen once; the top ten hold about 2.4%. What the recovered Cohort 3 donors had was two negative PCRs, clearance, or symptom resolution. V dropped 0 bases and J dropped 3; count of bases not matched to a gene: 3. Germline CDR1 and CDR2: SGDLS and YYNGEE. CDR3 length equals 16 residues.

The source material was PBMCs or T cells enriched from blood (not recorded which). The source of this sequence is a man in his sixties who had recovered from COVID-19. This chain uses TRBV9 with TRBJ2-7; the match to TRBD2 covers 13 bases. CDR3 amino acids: CASSVGGLAGFYEQYF. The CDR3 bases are TGTGCCAGCAGCGTAGGGGGACTAGCGGGGTTCTACGAGCAGTACTTC.